The T cell receptor (beta chain) under discussion was sequenced for a study of radiation and T cells in renal cell carcinoma. Noted time point: baseline pretreatment blood. The treatment denotes: 15 Gy SBRT to primary tumor, nephrectomy 4 weeks later. Radiation-treated patients gave blood at baseline, week 2 and week 4. Measured with immunoSEQ multiplex PCR; TCRdb has only the in-frame clones, and not every one. The repertoire holds 150,000 or so clones, with 88% as singletons. The input for sequencing was blood, taken from a patient whose treatment included radiotherapy and nephrectomy. The sequence was obtained from a woman in her 70s with renal cell carcinoma.

The CDR3 region has the DNA TGTGCCACCAGCAGAGGAGGGGCCATGAACACCGGGGAGCTGTTTTTT. Its protein is CATSRGGAMNTGELFF. The V gene is TRBV15, the J gene TRBJ2-2; D could derive from TRBD1 or TRBD2 (5 bases each). Trimming took 1 base from V and 1 from J, leaving 10 bases between them. This CDR3 has 16 residues. The germline gives CDR1 LNHNV, CDR2 YYDKDF (reference sequence).